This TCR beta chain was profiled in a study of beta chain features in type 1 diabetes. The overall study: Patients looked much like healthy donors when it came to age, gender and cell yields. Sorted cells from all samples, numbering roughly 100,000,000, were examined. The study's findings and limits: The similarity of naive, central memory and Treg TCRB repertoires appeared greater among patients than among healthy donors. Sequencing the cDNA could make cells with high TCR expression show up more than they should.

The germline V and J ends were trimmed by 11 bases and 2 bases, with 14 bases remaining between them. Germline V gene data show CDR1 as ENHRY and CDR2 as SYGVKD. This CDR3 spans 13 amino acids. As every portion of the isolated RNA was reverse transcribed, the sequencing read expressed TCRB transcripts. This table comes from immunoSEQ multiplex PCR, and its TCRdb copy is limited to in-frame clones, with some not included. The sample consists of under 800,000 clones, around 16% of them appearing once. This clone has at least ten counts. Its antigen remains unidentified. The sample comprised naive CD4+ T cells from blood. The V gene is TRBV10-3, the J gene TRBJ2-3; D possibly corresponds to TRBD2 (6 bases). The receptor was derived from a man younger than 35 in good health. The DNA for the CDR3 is TGTGCCGTCACTCCGGGAGCCACAGATACGCAGTATTTT. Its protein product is CAVTPGATDTQYF.